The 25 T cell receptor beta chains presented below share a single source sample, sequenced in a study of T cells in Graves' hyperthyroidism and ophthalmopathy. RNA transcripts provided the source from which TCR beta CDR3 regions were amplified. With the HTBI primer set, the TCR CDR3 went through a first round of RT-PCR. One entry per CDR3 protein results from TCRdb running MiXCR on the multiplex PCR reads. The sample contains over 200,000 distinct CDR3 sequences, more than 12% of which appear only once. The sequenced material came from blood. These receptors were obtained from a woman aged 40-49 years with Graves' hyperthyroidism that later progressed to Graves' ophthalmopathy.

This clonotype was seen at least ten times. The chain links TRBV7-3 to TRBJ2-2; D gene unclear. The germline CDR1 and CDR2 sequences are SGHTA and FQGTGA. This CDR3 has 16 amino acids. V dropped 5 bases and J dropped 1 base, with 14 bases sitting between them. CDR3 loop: CASSRKKAMNTGELFF. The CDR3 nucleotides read TGTGCCAGCAGCCGGAAAAAAGCGATGAACACCGGGGAGCTGTTTTTT. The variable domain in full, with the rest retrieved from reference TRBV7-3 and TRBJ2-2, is GAGVSQTPSNKVTEKGKYVELRCDPISGHTALYWYRQSLGQGPEFLIYFQGTGAADDSGLPNDRFFAVRPEGSVSTLKIQRTERGDSAVYLCASSRKKAMNTGELFFGEGSRLTVL.

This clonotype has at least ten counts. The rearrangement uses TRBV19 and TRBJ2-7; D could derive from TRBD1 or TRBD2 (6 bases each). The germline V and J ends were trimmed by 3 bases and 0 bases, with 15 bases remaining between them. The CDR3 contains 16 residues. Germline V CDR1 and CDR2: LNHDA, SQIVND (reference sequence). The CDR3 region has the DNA TGTGCCAGTAGTATTACTCACGGGGGCGGCTCCTACGAGCAGTACTTC. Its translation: CASSITHGGGSYEQYF.

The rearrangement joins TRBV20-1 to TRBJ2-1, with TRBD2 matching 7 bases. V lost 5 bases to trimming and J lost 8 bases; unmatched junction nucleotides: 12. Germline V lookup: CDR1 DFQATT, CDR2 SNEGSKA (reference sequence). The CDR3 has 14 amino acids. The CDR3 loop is CSALRLTGGHEQFF. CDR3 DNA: TGCAGTGCTCTTAGACTAACGGGAGGCCATGAGCAGTTCTTC.

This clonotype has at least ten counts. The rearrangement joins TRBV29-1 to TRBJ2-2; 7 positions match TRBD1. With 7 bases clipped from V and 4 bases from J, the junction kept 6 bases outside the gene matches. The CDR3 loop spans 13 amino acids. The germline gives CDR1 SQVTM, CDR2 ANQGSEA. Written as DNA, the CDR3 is TGCAGCGCCACGACAGGGTCCACCGGGGAGCTGTTTTTT. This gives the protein CSATTGSTGELFF.

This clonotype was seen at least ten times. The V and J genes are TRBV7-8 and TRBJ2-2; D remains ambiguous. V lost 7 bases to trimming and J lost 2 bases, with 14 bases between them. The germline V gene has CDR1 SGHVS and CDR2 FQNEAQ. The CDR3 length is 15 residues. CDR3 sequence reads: CASTDLMGNTGELFF. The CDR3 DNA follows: TGTGCCAGCACCGACCTTATGGGAAACACCGGGGAGCTGTTTTTT.

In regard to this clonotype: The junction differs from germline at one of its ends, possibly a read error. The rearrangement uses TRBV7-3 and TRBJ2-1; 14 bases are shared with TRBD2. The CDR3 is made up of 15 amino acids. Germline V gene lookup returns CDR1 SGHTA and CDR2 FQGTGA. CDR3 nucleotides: TGTGCCAGCAGCCTAACGGGACTAGCGGGAGTTGAGCAGTTCTTC. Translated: CASSLTGLAGVEQFF.

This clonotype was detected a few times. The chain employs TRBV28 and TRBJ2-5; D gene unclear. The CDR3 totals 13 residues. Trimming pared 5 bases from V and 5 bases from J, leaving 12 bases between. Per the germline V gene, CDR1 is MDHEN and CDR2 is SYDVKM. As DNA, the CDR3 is TGTGCCAGCAGTCCTCCCAGTACCGAGACCCAGTACTTC. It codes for CASSPPSTETQYF.

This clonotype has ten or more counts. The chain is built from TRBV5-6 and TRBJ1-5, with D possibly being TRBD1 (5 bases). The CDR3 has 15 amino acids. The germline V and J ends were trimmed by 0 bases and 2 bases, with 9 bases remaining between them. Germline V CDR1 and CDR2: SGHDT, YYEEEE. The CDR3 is CASSLGMGGNQPQHF. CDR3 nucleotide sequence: TGTGCCAGCAGCTTGGGGATGGGGGGCAATCAGCCCCAGCATTTT.

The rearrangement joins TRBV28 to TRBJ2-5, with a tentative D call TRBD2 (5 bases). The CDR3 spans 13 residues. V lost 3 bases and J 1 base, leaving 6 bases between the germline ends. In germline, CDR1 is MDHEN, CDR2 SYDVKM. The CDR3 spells CASSFGVQETQYF. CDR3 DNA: TGTGCCAGCAGTTTCGGGGTCCAAGAGACCCAGTACTTC.

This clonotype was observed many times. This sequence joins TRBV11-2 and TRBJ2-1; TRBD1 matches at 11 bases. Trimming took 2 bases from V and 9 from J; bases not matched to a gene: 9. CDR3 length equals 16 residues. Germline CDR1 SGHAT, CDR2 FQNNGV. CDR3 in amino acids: CASSLSGDRGTSEQFF. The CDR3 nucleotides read TGTGCCAGCAGCTTATCAGGGGACAGGGGGACAAGTGAGCAGTTCTTC.

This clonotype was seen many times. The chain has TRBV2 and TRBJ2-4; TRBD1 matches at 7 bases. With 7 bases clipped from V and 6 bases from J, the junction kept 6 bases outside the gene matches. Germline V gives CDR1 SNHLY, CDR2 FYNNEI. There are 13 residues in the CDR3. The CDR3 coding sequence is TGTGCCAGCACGGGACAGAACTCAAACATTCAGTACTTC. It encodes CASTGQNSNIQYF.

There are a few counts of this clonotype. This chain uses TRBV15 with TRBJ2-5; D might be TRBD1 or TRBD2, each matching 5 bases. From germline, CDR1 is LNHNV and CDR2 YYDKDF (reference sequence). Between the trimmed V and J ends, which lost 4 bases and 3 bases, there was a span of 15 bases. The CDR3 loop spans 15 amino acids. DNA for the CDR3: TGTGCCACCAGCACGCCGTACCGAGGGGAAGAGACCCAGTACTTC. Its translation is CATSTPYRGEETQYF.

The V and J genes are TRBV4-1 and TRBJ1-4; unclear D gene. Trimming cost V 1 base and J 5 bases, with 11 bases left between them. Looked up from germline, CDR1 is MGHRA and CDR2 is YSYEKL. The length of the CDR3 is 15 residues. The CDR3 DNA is TGCGCCAGCAGCCAAGTGGGAGCCCCAAATGAAAAACTGTTTTTT. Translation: CASSQVGAPNEKLFF.

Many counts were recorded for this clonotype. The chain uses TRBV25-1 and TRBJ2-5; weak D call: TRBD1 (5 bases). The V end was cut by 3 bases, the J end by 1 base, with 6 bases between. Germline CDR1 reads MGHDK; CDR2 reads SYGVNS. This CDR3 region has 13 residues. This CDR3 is CASSETAQETQYF. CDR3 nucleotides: TGTGCCAGCAGTGAGACAGCCCAAGAGACCCAGTACTTC. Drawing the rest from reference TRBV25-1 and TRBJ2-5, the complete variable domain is EADIYQTPRYLVIGTGKKITLECSQTMGHDKMYWYQQDPGMELHLIHYSYGVNSTEKGDLSSESTVSRIRTEHFPLTLESARPSHTSQYLCASSETAQETQYFGPGTRLLVL.

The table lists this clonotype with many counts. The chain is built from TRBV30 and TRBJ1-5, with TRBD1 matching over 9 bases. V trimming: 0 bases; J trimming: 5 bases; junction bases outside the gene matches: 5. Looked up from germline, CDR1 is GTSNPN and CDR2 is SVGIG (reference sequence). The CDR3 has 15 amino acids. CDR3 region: CAWSVYTGGHQPQHF. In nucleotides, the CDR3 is TGTGCCTGGAGTGTATATACAGGGGGCCATCAGCCCCAGCATTTT.

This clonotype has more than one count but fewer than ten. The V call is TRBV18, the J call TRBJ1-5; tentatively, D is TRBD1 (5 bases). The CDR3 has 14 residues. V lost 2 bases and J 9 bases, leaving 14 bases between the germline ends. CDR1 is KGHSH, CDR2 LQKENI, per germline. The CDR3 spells CASSPGEGNMPQHF. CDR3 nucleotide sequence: TGTGCCAGCTCACCAGGCGAGGGGAACATGCCCCAGCATTTT.

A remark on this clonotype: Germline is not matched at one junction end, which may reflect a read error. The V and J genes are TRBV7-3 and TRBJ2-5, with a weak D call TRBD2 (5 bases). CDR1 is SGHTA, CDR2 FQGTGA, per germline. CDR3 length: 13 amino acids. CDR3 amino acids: CASRPTRGEAQYF. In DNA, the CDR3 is TGTGCCAGCAGACCGACCCGGGGAGAGGCCCAGTACTTC.

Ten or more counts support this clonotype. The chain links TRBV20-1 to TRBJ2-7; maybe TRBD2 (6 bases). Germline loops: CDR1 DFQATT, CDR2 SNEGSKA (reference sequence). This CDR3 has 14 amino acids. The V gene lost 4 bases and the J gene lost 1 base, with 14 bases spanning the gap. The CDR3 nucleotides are TGCAGTGCTATGGGAGGCCCCTATTCCTACGAGCAGTACTTC. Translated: CSAMGGPYSYEQYF.

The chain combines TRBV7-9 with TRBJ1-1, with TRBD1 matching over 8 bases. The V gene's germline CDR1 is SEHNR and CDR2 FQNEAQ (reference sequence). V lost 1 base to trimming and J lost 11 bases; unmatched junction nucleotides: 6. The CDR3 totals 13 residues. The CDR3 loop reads CASSLVLTGEAFF. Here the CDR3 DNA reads TGTGCCAGCAGCTTAGTTTTGACAGGGGAGGCTTTCTTT.

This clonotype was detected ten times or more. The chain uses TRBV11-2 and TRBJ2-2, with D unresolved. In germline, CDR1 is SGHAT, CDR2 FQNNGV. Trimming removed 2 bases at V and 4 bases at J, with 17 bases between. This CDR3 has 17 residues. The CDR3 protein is CASSLSIWDIRTGELFF. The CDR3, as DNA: TGTGCCAGCAGCTTATCAATTTGGGATATTCGCACCGGGGAGCTGTTTTTT. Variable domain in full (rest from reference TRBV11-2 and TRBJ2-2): EAGVAQSPRYKIIEKRQSVAFWCNPISGHATLYWYQQILGQGPKLLIQFQNNGVVDDSQLPKDRFSAERLKGVDSTLKIQPAKLEDSAVYLCASSLSIWDIRTGELFFGEGSRLTVL.

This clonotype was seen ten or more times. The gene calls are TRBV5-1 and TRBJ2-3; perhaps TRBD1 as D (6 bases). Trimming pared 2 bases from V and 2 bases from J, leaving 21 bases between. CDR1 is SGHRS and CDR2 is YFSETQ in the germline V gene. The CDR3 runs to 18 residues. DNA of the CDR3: TGCGCCAGCAGCTTACGGTATAATAGGGACAAAACCACAGATACGCAGTATTTT. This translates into CASSLRYNRDKTTDTQYF. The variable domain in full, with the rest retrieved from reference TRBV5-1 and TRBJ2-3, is KAGVTQTPRYLIKTRGQQVTLSCSPISGHRSVSWYQQTPGQGLQFLFEYFSETQRNKGNFPGRFSGRQFSNSRSEMNVSTLELGDSALYLCASSLRYNRDKTTDTQYFGPGTRLTVL.

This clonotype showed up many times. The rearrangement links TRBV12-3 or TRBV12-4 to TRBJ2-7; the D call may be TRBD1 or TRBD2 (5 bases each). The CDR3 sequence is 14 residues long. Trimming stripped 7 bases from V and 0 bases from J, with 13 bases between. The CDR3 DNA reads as TGTGCCAGCACAATGGGGGTCGGCTCCTACGAGCAGTACTTC. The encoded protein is CASTMGVGSYEQYF.

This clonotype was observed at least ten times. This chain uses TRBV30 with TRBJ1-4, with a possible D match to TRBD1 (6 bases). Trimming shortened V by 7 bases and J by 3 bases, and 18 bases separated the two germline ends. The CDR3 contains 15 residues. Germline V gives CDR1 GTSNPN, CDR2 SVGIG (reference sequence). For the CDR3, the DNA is TGTGCCTCAATCGACAGGAGGTGGCCTAATGAAAAACTGTTTTTT. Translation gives CASIDRRWPNEKLFF. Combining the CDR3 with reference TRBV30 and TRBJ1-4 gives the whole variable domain SQTIHQWPATLVQPVGSPLSLECTVEGTSNPNLYWYRQAAGRGLQLLFYSVGIGQISSEVPQNLSASRPQDRQFILSSKKLLLSDSGFYLCASIDRRWPNEKLFFGSGTQLSVL.

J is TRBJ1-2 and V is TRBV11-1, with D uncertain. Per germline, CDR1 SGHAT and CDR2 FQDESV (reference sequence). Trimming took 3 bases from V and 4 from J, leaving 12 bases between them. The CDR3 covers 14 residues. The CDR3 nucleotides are TGTGCCAGCAGCTTGGTAGACGGAGCCTATGGCTACACCTTC. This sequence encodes CASSLVDGAYGYTF.

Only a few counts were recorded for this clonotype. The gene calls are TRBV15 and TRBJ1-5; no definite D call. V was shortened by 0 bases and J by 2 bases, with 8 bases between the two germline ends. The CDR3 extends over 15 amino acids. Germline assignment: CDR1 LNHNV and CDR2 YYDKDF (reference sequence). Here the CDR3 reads CATSREGGGNQPQHF. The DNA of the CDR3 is TGTGCCACCAGCAGAGAAGGTGGTGGCAATCAGCCCCAGCATTTT. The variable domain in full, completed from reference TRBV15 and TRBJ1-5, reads DAMVIQNPRYQVTQFGKPVTLSCSQTLNHNVMYWYQQKSSQAPKLLFHYYDKDFNNEADTPDNFQSRRPNTSFCFLDIRSPGLGDTAMYLCATSREGGGNQPQHFGDGTRLSIL.